This T cell receptor beta chain was identified in a study of blood T cell repertoires in COVID-19. Study-wide background: Sites across the United States, Italy and Spain contributed samples from acute and convalescent COVID-19. In each case, the material was cDNA or gDNA derived from T cells, B-cell-depleted T cells, or PBMCs.

With respect to this clone: The same CDR3 can be traced to other DNA sequences in this sample.

Germline CDR1 is MNHEY and CDR2 is SVGAGI. CDR3 length equals 13 residues. After removal of 5 bases from V and 5 bases from J, the junction contained 3 bases not matched to a gene. Original analysis: Amplifying reference gene primers gave estimates of nucleated cell counts. Here immunoSEQ multiplex PCR was the method, and the copy in TCRdb shows in-frame clones only, minus some. V and J calls and clone size come straight from that table; D and trimming were deduced from the DNA. The table includes 50,000 to 70,000 clones, 60% to 80% detected once. This chain connects TRBV6-5 to TRBJ1-1, with 9 bases identical to TRBD1. This receptor was identified in a man in his fifties or sixties with acute or convalescent COVID-19. Sequences were obtained from peripheral blood. The CDR3 DNA is TGTGCCAGCAGTAGGACAGGGGATACTGAAGCTTTCTTT. It translates to CASSRTGDTEAFF.